The 4 T cell receptor beta chains reported below all come from one sample, sequenced in a study of CD8 T cells in Susac syndrome. After extraction with the RNeasy kit, 0.5 to 1 ug of the RNA was reverse transcribed using random hexamers. TCRdb re-called the immunoSEQ multiplex PCR reads with MiXCR, one entry per CDR3 protein. This table has approximately 190,000 distinct CDR3 sequences, almost 96% appearing once. Sequencing was carried out using CD4+ T cells from PBMCs. These receptors all come from a human donor with Susac syndrome.

The rearrangement joins TRBV5-1 to TRBJ2-5; possibly TRBD2 for D (6 bases). The CDR3 length is 14 residues. CDR1 is SGHRS and CDR2 is YFSETQ in the germline V gene. The V gene lost 4 bases and the J gene lost 2 bases, with 12 bases spanning the gap. The CDR3 sequence is CASSRAGEQETQYF. DNA for the CDR3: TGCGCCAGCAGCAGAGCGGGCGAACAAGAGACCCAGTACTTC.

V and J are TRBV20-1 and TRBJ2-5; tentatively, D is TRBD1 (5 bases). V dropped 2 bases and J dropped 1 base, with 11 bases sitting between them. Germline-derived CDR1 and CDR2 are DFQATT and SNEGSKA (reference sequence). This CDR3 has 14 amino acids. DNA for the CDR3: TGCAGTGCTAGATACCTGACAGTCCAAGAGACCCAGTACTTC. Translating gives CSARYLTVQETQYF.

The rearrangement uses TRBV4-1 and TRBJ1-2; D is ambiguous. Trimming shortened V by 0 bases and J by 4 bases, and 12 bases separated the two germline ends. The V gene's germline CDR1 is MGHRA and CDR2 YSYEKL. This CDR3 has 15 amino acids. The CDR3 protein is CASSQDQAPPYGYTF. DNA for the CDR3: TGCGCCAGCAGCCAAGATCAGGCACCGCCCTATGGCTACACCTTC.

This chain connects TRBV7-2 to TRBJ2-7, with D unclear. The germline V gene encodes CDR1 SGHTA and CDR2 FQGNSA. The CDR3 is 14 residues long. V lost 1 base and J lost 6, with 13 bases in between. The CDR3 sequence is CASSLVGRGVEQYF. The DNA of the CDR3 is TGTGCCAGCAGCTTAGTCGGTCGTGGGGTCGAGCAGTACTTC.